Each of the 25 T cell receptor beta chains below was sequenced from the same sample in a study of blood T cells in healthy people across ages. A sample-barcoded 5' primer and a J-beta primer mix were used in a second PCR of roughly 6 to 11 cycles. TCRdb redid the calling of the 5' RACE reads with MiXCR, one entry per CDR3 protein. The sample has around 600,000 distinct CDR3 sequences, around half seen once. The sequencing input was blood. The source is a man older than 75 in good health.

This clonotype occurred once. The V gene is TRBV20-1, the J gene TRBJ2-3; D perhaps matches TRBD2 (6 bases). Germline lookup yields CDR1 DFQATT and CDR2 SNEGSKA (reference sequence). The CDR3 loop spans 13 amino acids. Between the trimmed V and J ends, which lost 3 bases and 0 bases, there was a span of 7 bases. CDR3 region: CSARGTSTDTQYF. The CDR3 DNA reads as TGCAGTGCTAGGGGGACTAGCACAGATACGCAGTATTTT.

J is TRBJ2-5 and V is TRBV12-3 or TRBV12-4; D unclear. With 5 bases removed from V and 1 base from J, the gap between germline ends came to 11 bases. The CDR3 is 14 residues long. DNA of the CDR3: TGTGCCAGCAGTCCCACATACAGCCAAGAGACCCAGTACTTC. Residues: CASSPTYSQETQYF.

The chain joins TRBV2 to TRBJ2-1; a weak D match, TRBD2 (7 bases). V lost 8 bases, J lost 8 bases, and 13 bases lay in between. The CDR3 covers 12 residues. Germline V lookup: CDR1 SNHLY, CDR2 FYNNEI. Here the CDR3 DNA reads TGTGCCAGCCAAGGAGGGGGGGATGAGCAGTTCTTC. Translation gives CASQGGGDEQFF. Complete variable domain (other parts from reference TRBV2 and TRBJ2-1): EPEVTQTPSHQVTQMGQEVILRCVPISNHLYFYWYRQILGQKVEFLVSFYNNEISEKSEIFDDQFSVERPDGSNFTLKIRSTKLEDSAMYFCASQGGGDEQFFGPGTRLTVL.

This clonotype was counted only a few times. The chain uses TRBV7-9 and TRBJ2-7, with unresolved D. The CDR3 runs to 12 residues. Looked up from germline, CDR1 is SEHNR and CDR2 is FQNEAQ (reference sequence). Trimming pared 6 bases from V and 7 bases from J, leaving 13 bases between. The CDR3 spells CASSNHTMEQYF. In DNA form, the CDR3 reads TGTGCCAGCAGTAATCATACGATGGAGCAGTACTTC.

J is TRBJ1-1 and V is TRBV27; D unclear. The V end lost 3 bases, the J end lost 1 base, and 9 bases lay between the germline ends. This CDR3 has 14 amino acids. Germline-derived CDR1 and CDR2 are MNHEY and SMNVEV (reference sequence). The CDR3 protein is CASSLRATNTEAFF. The CDR3 DNA reads TGTGCCAGCAGTTTGAGGGCGACGAACACTGAAGCTTTCTTT.

This chain links TRBV7-2 with TRBJ2-5; the match to TRBD2 covers 14 bases. CDR1 and CDR2 (germline): SGHTA, FQGNSA. After removal of 1 base from V and 4 bases from J, the junction contained 5 bases not matched to a gene. The CDR3 has 17 residues. This CDR3 is CASSLVPGTSGRETQYF. CDR3 bases: TGTGCCAGCAGCTTAGTCCCCGGGACTAGCGGGAGAGAGACCCAGTACTTC.

This clonotype was seen once. The chain joins TRBV9 to TRBJ1-2; no reliable D call. Germline V gene lookup returns CDR1 SGDLS and CDR2 YYNGEE. Trimming cost V 3 bases and J 4 bases, with 10 bases left between them. This CDR3 comprises 13 residues. In DNA, the CDR3 is TGTGCCAGCAGCGGAGATGGGGTCTATGGCTACACCTTC. Encoded protein: CASSGDGVYGYTF.

The chain has TRBV10-1 and TRBJ2-3; 15 bases fit TRBD2. The V segment lost 6 bases and the J segment 1 base; nucleotides outside the gene matches: 5. The germline V gene has CDR1 WNHNN and CDR2 SYGVQD (reference sequence). This CDR3 has 17 amino acids. The CDR3 DNA sequence: TGCGCCAGCAGCCGGACTAGCGGGGGGGCGGGCACAGATACGCAGTATTTT. It codes for CASSRTSGGAGTDTQYF.

This chain links TRBV6-2 or TRBV6-3 with TRBJ2-7, with unresolved D. V was shortened by 7 bases and J by 2 bases, with 12 bases between the two germline ends. In germline, CDR1 is MNHEY, CDR2 SVGEGT. The CDR3 is 13 amino acids. The chain's CDR3 is CASIGRLTYEQYF. CDR3 bases: TGTGCCAGCATAGGGCGCCTAACCTACGAGCAGTACTTC.

The chain employs TRBV3-1 and TRBJ2-5; no firm D call. The germline gives CDR1 LGHDT, CDR2 YNNKEL (reference sequence). This CDR3 comprises 11 residues. Trimming stripped 5 bases from V and 10 bases from J, with 11 bases between. The CDR3 DNA sequence: TGTGCCAGCAGCTTGACGGATGTCCAGTACTTC. Residues: CASSLTDVQYF.

Notes on this clonotype: At one of its ends the junction is not consistent with the germline gene, which may arise from a read error. The genes are TRBV6-2 or TRBV6-3 and TRBJ2-7, with D perhaps assigned TRBD1 or TRBD2 (5 bases each). The DNA end favors TRBJ2-5, so the J call may be wrong. Per the germline V gene, CDR1 is MNHEY and CDR2 is SVGEGT. The CDR3 is made up of 13 amino acids. CDR3: CASSDSGRKTQYF. As DNA, the CDR3 is TGTGCCAGCAGTGACTCGGGACGAAAGACCCAGTACTTC.

This chain links TRBV4-1 with TRBJ1-1; D call uncertain. Germline V lookup: CDR1 MGHRA, CDR2 YSYEKL. The CDR3 extends over 14 amino acids. Trimming took off 3 bases at V and 4 bases at J, with 12 bases between the two ends. The CDR3, as DNA: TGCGCCAGCAGCCATCCAGTGATCGGCACTGAAGCTTTCTTT. This translates into CASSHPVIGTEAFF.

The rearrangement uses TRBV20-1 and TRBJ1-5; 7 nucleotides match TRBD1. The CDR3 has 17 amino acids. With V trimmed by 6 bases and J by 0 bases, 14 bases remained unmatched. From germline, CDR1 is DFQATT and CDR2 SNEGSKA (reference sequence). In DNA, the CDR3 is TGCAGTGCCTCCCCCGCAGGGGGGGTATATAGCAATCAGCCCCAGCATTTT. Protein: CSASPAGGVYSNQPQHF.

V usage is TRBV7-9 and J usage is TRBJ1-2, with D unresolved. The CDR3 is 14 amino acids. Trimming took off 1 base at V and 0 bases at J, with 6 bases between the two ends. CDR1 SEHNR and CDR2 FQNEAQ come from the germline V gene (reference sequence). As DNA, the CDR3 is TGTGCCAGCAGCTTAGACAGTACTAACTATGGCTACACCTTC. Amino acids: CASSLDSTNYGYTF.

In its sample, this clonotype was seen a few times. This chain joins TRBV7-6 and TRBJ1-6, with 10 bases lining up with TRBD1. CDR1 SGHVS and CDR2 FNYEAQ come from the germline V gene. The CDR3 consists of 14 residues. V was clipped by 5 bases and J by 7 bases; unmatched bases: 2. The chain's CDR3 is CASSRQGANSPLHF. CDR3 sequence (DNA): TGTGCCAGCAGCCGACAGGGGGCCAATTCACCCCTCCACTTT.

The chain is built from TRBV29-1 and TRBJ2-7, with D perhaps TRBD1 (6 bases). The V gene lost 1 base and the J gene lost 0 bases, with 10 bases spanning the gap. Germline loops: CDR1 SQVTM, CDR2 ANQGSEA. The CDR3 length is 14 residues. The CDR3 DNA reads as TGCAGCGTTGAAGGGACAGCTCCCTCCTACGAGCAGTACTTC. It is translated as CSVEGTAPSYEQYF.

Comment on this clonotype: A much larger clonotype is one base distant, so this may be a read error. The rearrangement links TRBV11-1 to TRBJ2-1; D call uncertain. The CDR3 covers 14 residues. The germline V gene has CDR1 SGHAT and CDR2 FQDESV (reference sequence). The CDR3 nucleotides are TGTGCCAGCAGCCCAACGTCACGTGGGAATGGGCAGTTCTTC. This codes for CASSPTSRGNGQFF.

V usage is TRBV5-6 and J usage is TRBJ1-2, with 8 bases identical to TRBD1. CDR1 and CDR2 from the germline V gene are SGHDT and YYEEEE. CDR3 length: 16 residues. V lost 4 bases and J lost 0; bases outside the gene matches: 8. The chain's CDR3 is CASSIFDRGANYGYTF. The DNA for the CDR3 is TGTGCCAGCAGCATATTTGACAGGGGTGCTAACTATGGCTACACCTTC.

This clonotype occurred a few times. The genes are TRBV10-3 and TRBJ2-7; D gene uncertain. The V end lost 3 bases, the J end lost 2 bases, and 17 bases lay between the germline ends. Per the germline V gene, CDR1 is ENHRY and CDR2 is SYGVKD. The CDR3 length is 16 residues. For the CDR3, the DNA is TGTGCCATCAGTGAACCCTCCGGACCGGCGGCCTACGAGCAGTACTTC. This translates into CAISEPSGPAAYEQYF.

Here the CDR3 reads CASRGGQSDQETQYF. The CDR3 coding sequence is TGTGCCAGCAGGGGGGGACAGTCTGATCAAGAGACCCAGTACTTC. The chain employs TRBV12-3 or TRBV12-4 and TRBJ2-5; possibly TRBD1 for D (7 bases). The ends were cut back, 6 bases at V and 2 bases at J, with 16 bases in the middle. The CDR3 loop spans 15 amino acids.

The chain has TRBV7-3 and TRBJ2-1; D is ambiguous. CDR1 is SGHTA and CDR2 is FQGTGA in the germline V gene. This CDR3 is built from 15 residues. Trimming shortened V by 5 bases and J by 5 bases, and 16 bases separated the two germline ends. The chain's CDR3 is CASSPRVGSHNEQFF. In DNA form, the CDR3 reads TGTGCCAGCAGCCCCCGGGTGGGGTCCCACAATGAGCAGTTCTTC.

This chain uses TRBV2 with TRBJ1-5, with D perhaps matching TRBD1 (6 bases). Germline loops: CDR1 SNHLY, CDR2 FYNNEI. V was cut by 5 bases and J by 2 bases, with 25 bases left in between. CDR3 size: 19 residues. The CDR3 nucleotides are TGTGCCAGCAGTTCACATACGGGCTACGAGGGGGTTGGCAATCAGCCCCAGCATTTT. It encodes CASSSHTGYEGVGNQPQHF.

This chain connects TRBV28 to TRBJ2-1, with TRBD1 identical over 9 bases. Germline CDR1 and CDR2: MDHEN and SYDVKM. The junction had 12 bases not matched to a gene; V was cut back by 7 bases and J by 5 bases. This CDR3 spans 16 amino acids. CDR3 DNA: TGTGCCAGCATCAATGCCGGGACAGGGCTCGACAATGAGCAGTTCTTC. Protein sequence: CASINAGTGLDNEQFF.

This sequence joins TRBV29-1 and TRBJ1-1, with D unresolved. Germline loops: CDR1 SQVTM, CDR2 ANQGSEA. This CDR3 spans 11 amino acids. V shed 3 bases and J shed 1 base, with 3 bases lying between them. The CDR3 sequence is CSVEENTEAFF. CDR3 nucleotide sequence: TGCAGCGTTGAGGAGAACACTGAAGCTTTCTTT.

The chain has TRBV14 and TRBJ1-1; tentatively, D is TRBD1 (5 bases). Germline CDR1 and CDR2: SGHDN and FVKESK. V was trimmed by 4 bases and J by 3 bases, leaving 21 bases between them. There are 17 residues in the CDR3. The DNA for the CDR3 is TGTGCCAGCAGCCGTCAAGCGGGACGGCGGTACGACACTGAAGCTTTCTTT. This translates into CASSRQAGRRYDTEAFF.